A single sample gave rise to the 20 T cell receptor beta chains below, sequenced in a study of blood T cell repertoires in COVID-19. TCRdb's table, derived via immunoSEQ multiplex PCR, lists solely in-frame clones and lacks some. The data show 130,000 to 150,000 clones, roughly 81% seen once. The material sequenced was peripheral blood. Every receptor here comes from a human donor with acute or convalescent COVID-19. The donor label of this sample is uncertain.

V is TRBV7-8 and J is TRBJ2-7, with D possibly matching TRBD2 (7 bases). V was clipped by 5 bases and J by 2 bases, with 16 bases between them. Germline lookup yields CDR1 SGHVS and CDR2 FQNEAQ. CDR3 length equals 15 residues. The CDR3 DNA sequence: TGTGCCAGCAGCCCCTCCGCGGGGGCCGCCTACGAGCAGTACTTC. Amino acid sequence: CASSPSAGAAYEQYF.

The V call is TRBV2, the J call TRBJ2-1; D gene uncertain. The V and J ends lost 7 bases and 0 bases respectively, with 10 bases between them. This CDR3 spans 14 amino acids. Germline V gene sequence: CDR1 SNHLY, CDR2 FYNNEI. CDR3 in amino acids: CASKETRSYNEQFF. DNA of the CDR3: TGTGCCAGCAAAGAGACACGCTCCTACAATGAGCAGTTCTTC.

The chain is built from TRBV5-4 and TRBJ2-1, with 12 bases fitting TRBD2. The V segment lost 4 bases and the J segment 14 bases; nucleotides outside the gene matches: 7. Germline-derived CDR1 and CDR2 are SGHNT and YYREEE (reference sequence). The CDR3 spans 13 residues. CDR3 coding DNA: TGTGCCAGCAGCGACACTAGCGGGGGGACGAAGTTCTTC. Translated: CASSDTSGGTKFF.

V is TRBV7-3 and J is TRBJ1-1, with D hard to call. The CDR3 extends over 13 amino acids. Germline CDR1 is SGHTA and CDR2 is FQGTGA. V was clipped by 0 bases and J by 10 bases, with 12 bases between them. CDR3 sequence (DNA): TGTGCCAGCAGCTTAACTCTGGCCCATCGAGCTTTCTTT. Translated: CASSLTLAHRAFF.

Points on this clone: A junction boundary mismatches the germline segment, possibly from a read error. The chain couples TRBV2 to TRBJ2-1; D remains unclear. Germline CDR1 reads SNHLY; CDR2 reads FYNNEI. The CDR3 loop spans 14 amino acids. The chain's CDR3 is CASSEGQVYDEQFF. For the CDR3, the DNA is TGTGCCAGCAGTGAAGGGCAGGTCTACGATGAGCAGTTCTTC.

There are a few counts of this clone. The rearrangement joins TRBV27 to TRBJ1-5; TRBD1 is a possible D gene (5 bases). From germline, CDR1 is MNHEY and CDR2 SMNVEV (reference sequence). The CDR3 runs 14 residues. Trimming took 3 bases from V and 1 from J, leaving 7 bases between them. In DNA, the CDR3 is TGTGCCAGCAGTTTCGGGGGGAGCAATCAGCCCCAGCATTTT. Amino acids: CASSFGGSNQPQHF.

This chain links TRBV27 with TRBJ2-1; D not resolved. The CDR3 runs to 16 residues. CDR1 MNHEY and CDR2 SMNVEV come from the germline V gene (reference sequence). V was shortened by 0 bases and J by 1 base, with 10 bases between the two germline ends. The CDR3 coding sequence is TGTGCCAGCAGTTTATCACCCAGGCGTTCCTACAATGAGCAGTTCTTC. Its translation is CASSLSPRRSYNEQFF.

V usage is TRBV2 and J usage is TRBJ1-6; a possible D gene is TRBD1 (5 bases). Per the germline V gene, CDR1 is SNHLY and CDR2 is FYNNEI. This CDR3 contains 14 residues. Trimming cost V 5 bases and J 5 bases, with 10 bases left between them. CDR3 loop: CASSMAGNNSPLHF. CDR3 nucleotide sequence: TGTGCCAGCAGTATGGCAGGGAATAATTCACCCCTCCACTTT. Complete variable domain (other parts from reference TRBV2 and TRBJ1-6): EPEVTQTPSHQVTQMGQEVILRCVPISNHLYFYWYRQILGQKVEFLVSFYNNEISEKSEIFDDQFSVERPDGSNFTLKIRSTKLEDSAMYFCASSMAGNNSPLHFGNGTRLTVT.

V and J are TRBV24-1 and TRBJ1-1, with D possibly TRBD1 on 5 matching bases. The CDR3 is made up of 13 amino acids. In germline, CDR1 is KGHDR, CDR2 SFDVKD. Trimming left V 7 bases short and J 4 bases short, with 12 bases between. CDR3 sequence reads: CATSQGYGTEAFF. As DNA, the CDR3 is TGTGCCACCAGCCAGGGATATGGCACTGAAGCTTTCTTT.

The rearrangement links TRBV19 to TRBJ1-1; D gene ambiguous. The CDR3 extends over 14 amino acids. V dropped 1 base and J dropped 1 base, with 7 bases sitting between them. Germline V gene lookup returns CDR1 LNHDA and CDR2 SQIVND (reference sequence). CDR3 sequence: CASSIGRENTEAFF. CDR3 DNA sequence: TGTGCCAGTAGTATAGGCCGGGAGAACACTGAAGCTTTCTTT. Full variable domain (rest looked up from reference TRBV19 and TRBJ1-1): DGGITQSPKYLFRKEGQNVTLSCEQNLNHDAMYWYRQDPGQGLRLIYYSQIVNDFQKGDIAEGYSVSREKKESFPLTVTSAQKNPTAFYLCASSIGRENTEAFFGQGTRLTVV.

V and J are TRBV5-1 and TRBJ2-2; 9 bases are a match to TRBD2. The CDR3 covers 15 residues. V gave up 4 bases and J gave up 7 bases; unmatched junction bases: 8. CDR1 SGHRS and CDR2 YFSETQ come from the germline V gene. The CDR3 sequence is CASSRQRGAGGELFF. The CDR3 DNA reads TGCGCCAGCAGCCGTCAGCGGGGGGCTGGCGGGGAGCTGTTTTTT.

J is TRBJ1-2 and V is TRBV12-3 or TRBV12-4, with D tentatively TRBD1 (5 bases). The germline V and J ends were trimmed by 4 bases and 8 bases, with 14 bases remaining between them. This CDR3 is built from 13 residues. CDR3 in DNA: TGTGCCAGCAGTTACACAGGCTCCGGGGGCTACACCTTC. This encodes CASSYTGSGGYTF.

The chain carries TRBV27 and TRBJ2-7, with TRBD2 as a possible D gene (7 bases). V dropped 5 bases and J dropped 0 bases, with 14 bases sitting between them. From germline, CDR1 is MNHEY and CDR2 SMNVEV (reference sequence). There are 15 residues in the CDR3. CDR3 in amino acids: CASSREGGGSYEQYF. The CDR3, as DNA: TGTGCCAGCAGTCGTGAGGGGGGGGGCTCCTACGAGCAGTACTTC.

This sequence joins TRBV6-5 and TRBJ2-7, with 9 bases fitting TRBD1. Trimming removed 6 bases from V and 5 bases from J; junction bases left unmatched: 8. CDR1 MNHEY and CDR2 SVGAGI come from the germline V gene. The CDR3 has 14 amino acids. CDR3 residues: CASSVADRGHEQYF. As DNA, the CDR3 is TGTGCCAGCAGCGTTGCGGACAGGGGACACGAGCAGTACTTC.

This clone was recorded only once. J is TRBJ1-2 and V is TRBV9; tentatively, D is TRBD1 (6 bases). V lost 4 bases and J lost 4, with 20 bases in between. Germline V gene sequence: CDR1 SGDLS, CDR2 YYNGEE. This CDR3 contains 16 residues. CDR3 amino acids: CASSPAPMTGPYGYTF. CDR3 in DNA: TGTGCCAGCAGCCCCGCCCCCATGACAGGTCCCTATGGCTACACCTTC.

The rearrangement uses TRBV9 and TRBJ1-3, with D tentatively TRBD1 (5 bases). The CDR3 contains 13 residues. Trimming shortened V by 5 bases and J by 5 bases, and 11 bases separated the two germline ends. Germline V gene lookup returns CDR1 SGDLS and CDR2 YYNGEE. The DNA for the CDR3 is TGTGCCAGCAGTTTGGACACCCGAAACACCATATATTTT. This gives the protein CASSLDTRNTIYF.

The table lists this clone with a few counts. This chain uses TRBV11-2 with TRBJ1-4; no definite D call. Per germline, CDR1 SGHAT and CDR2 FQNNGV. Trimming removed 0 bases from V and 4 bases from J, with 9 bases in between. The CDR3 consists of 15 residues. The DNA for the CDR3 is TGTGCCAGCAGCTTAGATGTCACCTATAATGAAAAACTGTTTTTT. Its translation: CASSLDVTYNEKLFF.

This clone was found a few times. This chain joins TRBV5-4 and TRBJ2-2; D remains unclear. The CDR3 sequence is 15 residues long. Trimming stripped 2 bases from V and 6 bases from J, with 14 bases between. The germline V gene has CDR1 SGHNT and CDR2 YYREEE (reference sequence). The CDR3 sequence: CASSLGGRGSGELFF. The CDR3 DNA follows: TGTGCCAGCAGCTTAGGCGGCCGAGGATCCGGGGAGCTGTTTTTT.

The chain joins TRBV19 to TRBJ1-2; TRBD1 is a possible D gene (5 bases). The CDR3 has 13 amino acids. Germline CDR1 and CDR2: LNHDA and SQIVND (reference sequence). The V end lost 9 bases, the J end lost 8 bases, and 19 bases lay between the germline ends. CDR3 in amino acids: CASSTGGAIGYTF. For the CDR3, the DNA is TGTGCCAGCTCCACGGGGGGAGCGATCGGCTACACCTTC.

This sequence joins TRBV6-5 and TRBJ2-1, with TRBD1 matching over 7 bases. The CDR3 has 15 amino acids. Germline CDR1 and CDR2: MNHEY and SVGAGI. Unmatched junction bases numbered 6, after V lost 4 bases and J lost 3 bases. Written as DNA, the CDR3 is TGTGCCAGCAGTTCCGGGACAGTTTACTACAATGAGCAGTTCTTC. Amino acids: CASSSGTVYYNEQFF.